At least ten counts were recorded for the clone carrying this T cell receptor (beta chain). This entry comes from a study of human T cells and chemical hapten exposure. Overall study context: The variation in per-sample TCR yields arose mainly from small differences in pooled library volumes.

Trimming cost V 3 bases and J 2 bases; bases outside gene matches: 1. Germline CDR1 is MDHEN and CDR2 is SYDVKM. The CDR3 is made up of 14 amino acids. Via MiXCR, TCRdb re-called the RACE reads, giving one row per CDR3 protein. The table records 55,000 to 80,000 distinct CDR3 sequences, about 11% of them present only once. Noted time point: patch test 3, about 24 weeks after DPC sensitization. As for treatment: therapeutic diphenylcyclopropenone sensitization with weekly scalp DPC. Here the sequenced sample was whole blood, taken in connection with sensitization to the hapten diphenylcyclopropenone (DPC). This sequence joins TRBV28 and TRBJ2-3, with 8 nucleotides matching TRBD1. The TCR comes from a woman younger than 45 with alopecia areata. Some clones in this sample may be carry-over from other donors' samples. In nucleotides, the CDR3 is TGTGCCAGCAGTTTGGACAGGGTCACAGATACGCAGTATTTT. It yields the protein CASSLDRVTDTQYF. The entire variable domain, with the rest obtained from reference TRBV28 and TRBJ2-3, is as follows: DVKVTQSSRYLVKRTGEKVFLECVQDMDHENMFWYRQDPGLGLRLIYFSYDVKMKEKGDIPEGYSVSREKKERFSLILESASTNQTSMYLCASSLDRVTDTQYFGPGTRLTVL.